This T cell receptor (beta chain) was documented in a study of a mutant IDH1 vaccine in newly diagnosed glioma. On the study more broadly: Investigators started vaccination 4-6 weeks after radiotherapy alone, or with temozolomide cycles. Most had both radiotherapy and temozolomide beforehand; others had only one. Broader study findings: The authors found pseudoprogression apparently unrelated to changes in top peripheral T cell clonotypes.

This clone was seen only a few times. The antigen remains unidentified. The assay was immunoSEQ multiplex PCR, and TCRdb's table has in-frame clones only and misses some. The sample lists 20,000 to 25,000 clones; less than 85% were seen once. Time point defined: week 11, during vaccination. A 20-mer mutant IDH1 peptide at 300 ug was injected subcutaneously with topical imiquimod. V lost 2 bases and J lost 5, with 12 bases in between. The CDR3 loop spans 14 amino acids. Germline V gives CDR1 MDHEN, CDR2 SYDVKM. This material consisted of peripheral blood mononuclear cells (PBMCs), taken from a glioma patient whose treatment included an IDH1 peptide vaccine. The sequence came from a man between 18 and 29 years old with glioma. Some clones in this sample may be carry-over from other donors' samples. This rearrangement joins TRBV28 to TRBJ1-2; D not resolved. The CDR3 loop is CASSLPPTQYGYTF. The CDR3 coding sequence is TGTGCCAGCAGTTTACCACCCACGCAGTATGGCTACACCTTC.